These 13 T cell receptor beta chains originate from one sample sequenced in a study of blood T cell repertoires in COVID-19. Sequencing used immunoSEQ multiplex PCR; TCRdb keeps in-frame clones, though not all of them. This sample carries approximately 150,000 clones, around 87% of them seen once, and the ten largest clones take less than 45%. The sample comprised peripheral blood. These receptors all come from a man in his fifties or sixties who had recovered from COVID-19.

J is TRBJ2-1 and V is TRBV30; D remains unclear. The CDR3 consists of 12 residues. Germline CDR1 is GTSNPN and CDR2 is SVGIG (reference sequence). Trimming left V 6 bases short and J 2 bases short, with 8 bases between. The CDR3 loop is CACLSAYNEQFF. CDR3 nucleotide sequence: TGTGCCTGCCTCTCCGCCTACAATGAGCAGTTCTTC.

This rearrangement joins TRBV19 to TRBJ1-1; 8 nucleotides agree with TRBD1. The CDR3 extends over 13 amino acids. CDR1 is LNHDA, CDR2 SQIVND, per germline (reference sequence). Losses at the gene ends were 1 base for V and 11 bases for J; bases not matched to a gene: 6. CDR3 in DNA: TGTGCCAGTAGTATAGGAGGACAGGGCGCTGCTTTCTTT. Translation: CASSIGGQGAAFF. Full variable domain (missing parts from reference TRBV19 and TRBJ1-1): DGGITQSPKYLFRKEGQNVTLSCEQNLNHDAMYWYRQDPGQGLRLIYYSQIVNDFQKGDIAEGYSVSREKKESFPLTVTSAQKNPTAFYLCASSIGGQGAAFFGQGTRLTVV.

The chain couples TRBV3-1 (or the pseudogene TRBV3-2) to TRBJ1-3; D perhaps matches TRBD1 (5 bases). The CDR3 has 14 amino acids. CDR1 is LGHDT and CDR2 is YNNKEL in the germline V gene (reference sequence). Trimming removed 0 bases from V and 8 bases from J, with 11 bases in between. The CDR3 nucleotides are TGTGCCAGCAGCCAAGATTTCGGGGGAGACACCATATATTTT. This translates into CASSQDFGGDTIYF.

The chain joins TRBV6-5 to TRBJ2-7; 10 nucleotides match TRBD1. The V gene end was trimmed by 2 bases and the J gene end by 3 bases; junction bases not matched to a gene: 4. Germline assignment: CDR1 MNHEY and CDR2 SVGAGI. CDR3 length equals 15 residues. The chain's CDR3 is CASSYRDRGFYEQYF. CDR3 sequence (DNA): TGTGCCAGCAGTTACCGGGACAGGGGTTTCTACGAGCAGTACTTC.

The chain carries TRBV5-6 and TRBJ2-2; TRBD1 aligns across 12 bases. With V trimmed by 6 bases and J by 6 bases, 6 bases remained unmatched. Germline CDR1 reads SGHDT; CDR2 reads YYEEEE. CDR3 length equals 15 residues. CDR3 DNA: TGTGCCAGCAACCAACGGGACAGGGGGCCCGGGGAGCTGTTTTTT. Translating gives CASNQRDRGPGELFF.

CDR3: CASDYGGNEKLFF. The CDR3 region has the DNA TGTGCCAGCGACTACGGGGGTAATGAAAAACTGTTTTTT. The J gene is TRBJ1-4, the V gene TRBV2, with D perhaps TRBD1 (5 bases). Trimming took off 8 bases at V and 4 bases at J, with 11 bases between the two ends. The germline gives CDR1 SNHLY, CDR2 FYNNEI. There are 13 residues in the CDR3.

The chain is built from TRBV7-6 and TRBJ1-6; no firm D call. Per germline, CDR1 SGHVS and CDR2 FNYEAQ. V lost 1 base and J lost 8, with 12 bases in between. This CDR3 is built from 15 residues. In nucleotides, the CDR3 is TGTGCCAGCAGCTTAGGGCATCTCGGGGATTCACCCCTCCACTTT. It is translated as CASSLGHLGDSPLHF.

The V call is TRBV5-1, the J call TRBJ1-1; 7 bases match TRBD1. Germline lookup yields CDR1 SGHRS and CDR2 YFSETQ. The CDR3 consists of 15 residues. V lost 2 bases and J lost 0; bases outside the gene matches: 4. CDR3 DNA sequence: TGCGCCAGCAGCTTAACAGGGGCCGTGAACACTGAAGCTTTCTTT. It specifies CASSLTGAVNTEAFF. The variable domain in full, completed from reference TRBV5-1 and TRBJ1-1, reads KAGVTQTPRYLIKTRGQQVTLSCSPISGHRSVSWYQQTPGQGLQFLFEYFSETQRNKGNFPGRFSGRQFSNSRSEMNVSTLELGDSALYLCASSLTGAVNTEAFFGQGTRLTVV.

CDR3 in amino acids: CASSLIGEAAEAFF. As DNA, the CDR3 is TGTGCCAGCAGCTTAATTGGGGAGGCTGCTGAAGCTTTCTTT. The J gene is TRBJ1-1, the V gene TRBV7-9, with D hard to call. With 2 bases removed from V and 6 bases from J, the gap between germline ends came to 13 bases. The length of the CDR3 is 14 residues. Germline V gives CDR1 SEHNR, CDR2 FQNEAQ (reference sequence). Using reference TRBV7-9 and TRBJ1-1 for the parts outside the CDR3, the full variable domain is DTGVSQNPRHKITKRGQNVTFRCDPISEHNRLYWYRQTLGQGPEFLTYFQNEAQLEKSRLLSDRFSAERPKGSFSTLEIQRTEQGDSAMYLCASSLIGEAAEAFFGQGTRLTVV.

This chain connects TRBV5-4 to TRBJ2-5; TRBD1 matches 7 bases. The CDR3 length is 14 residues. The germline CDR1 and CDR2 sequences are SGHNT and YYREEE (reference sequence). The ends lost 3 bases at V and 4 bases at J; junction bases unmatched: 6. This chain's CDR3 is CASSSGGWGETQYF. The CDR3 nucleotides read TGTGCCAGCAGCTCAGGGGGTTGGGGAGAGACCCAGTACTTC. Variable domain in full (rest from reference TRBV5-4 and TRBJ2-5): ETGVTQSPTHLIKTRGQQVTLRCSSQSGHNTVSWYQQALGQGPQFIFQYYREEENGRGNFPPRFSGLQFPNYSSELNVNALELDDSALYLCASSSGGWGETQYFGPGTRLLVL.

This clone was detected once. This chain connects TRBV21-1 to TRBJ1-5. TRBV21-1 is an annotated pseudogene. CDR3 length: 17 amino acids. CDR3 sequence: CASSKRAGPRGNQPQHF. The CDR3 DNA is TGTGCCAGCAGCAAAAGGGCGGGTCCCCGGGGCAATCAGCCCCAGCATTTT.

This clone was recorded only once. This sequence joins TRBV7-8 and TRBJ1-5; possibly TRBD1 for D (5 bases). This CDR3 comprises 12 residues. Between the trimmed V and J ends, which lost 5 bases and 10 bases, there was a span of 12 bases. The germline V gene has CDR1 SGHVS and CDR2 FQNEAQ. The DNA of the CDR3 is TGTGCCAGCAGCAACCCAGGGAATCCCCAGCATTTT. Residues: CASSNPGNPQHF.

The CDR3 bases are TGCGCCAGCAGTCACCCTCAGACAGGGCCCTATGGCTACACCTTC. It specifies CASSHPQTGPYGYTF. The rearrangement links TRBV23-1 to TRBJ1-2; 7 bases fit TRBD1. TRBV23-1 is identified as an open reading frame with a role that is uncertain. The junction had 8 bases not matched to a gene; V was cut back by 3 bases and J by 4 bases. The CDR3 totals 15 residues.